Listed here are 25 T cell receptor beta chains from one sample, sequenced in a study of blood T cell repertoires in COVID-19 (TCRdb year 2020). Libraries came from the immunoSEQ multiplex PCR assay. TCRdb carries this immuneACCESS record with in-frame sequences only. Its versions omit some clonotypes, under half of them owing to an unresolved V gene in the studies checked, with the rest unexplained. The sample table shows around 260,000 clones, and around 80% are seen once. Clones ranked in the top ten supply 4.2% of the sample. Sequenced sample: peripheral blood. The source of these receptors is a man between 60 and 75 years old with acute or convalescent COVID-19.

This chain links TRBV7-9 with TRBJ2-5; TRBD1 is a possible D gene (5 bases). The CDR3 covers 15 residues. Germline loops: CDR1 SEHNR, CDR2 FQNEAQ (reference sequence). V was trimmed by 5 bases and J by 2 bases, leaving 15 bases between them. The CDR3 region is CASSALGRGQETQYF. In nucleotides, the CDR3 is TGTGCCAGCAGCGCTCTTGGAAGGGGACAAGAGACCCAGTACTTC.

The chain combines TRBV29-1 with TRBJ2-1; TRBD1 matches at 9 bases. V gave up 6 bases and J gave up 8 bases; unmatched junction bases: 11. CDR3 size: 14 residues. Germline values: CDR1 SQVTM, CDR2 ANQGSEA. The CDR3 bases are TGCAGCGTGTTAGGTGCACAGGGGGCGGATGAGCAGTTCTTC. This codes for CSVLGAQGADEQFF.

This sequence joins TRBV27 and TRBJ1-6; D gene uncertain. The CDR3 has 14 residues. Trimming cost V 2 bases and J 8 bases, with 10 bases left between them. The V gene's germline CDR1 is MNHEY and CDR2 SMNVEV (reference sequence). The CDR3 sequence is CASSLGRSYSPLHF. The CDR3 DNA reads as TGTGCCAGCAGTTTAGGCAGGTCATATTCACCCCTCCACTTT.

The chain combines TRBV5-1 with TRBJ2-2; D is possibly TRBD2 (8 bases). Germline V gene lookup returns CDR1 SGHRS and CDR2 YFSETQ. V lost 3 bases, J lost 5 bases, and 23 bases lay in between. The CDR3 runs to 18 residues. Written as DNA, the CDR3 is TGCGCCAGCAGCTCCCGGGGGGGACAGCCGTTTAGAACCGGGGAGCTGTTTTTT. Translated, it gives CASSSRGGQPFRTGELFF.

The chain joins TRBV9 to TRBJ2-7; TRBD1 might be the D (6 bases). The CDR3 has 16 residues. The germline V gene has CDR1 SGDLS and CDR2 YYNGEE. Trimming left V 1 base short and J 3 bases short, with 17 bases between. For the CDR3, the DNA is TGTGCCAGCAGCGTATCGGACAGTATGACTTTCTACGAGCAGTACTTC. This encodes CASSVSDSMTFYEQYF. Together with reference TRBV9 and TRBJ2-7, the CDR3 gives the full variable domain: DSGVTQTPKHLITATGQRVTLRCSPRSGDLSVYWYQQSLDQGLQFLIQYYNGEERAKGNILERFSAQQFPDLHSELNLSSLELGDSALYFCASSVSDSMTFYEQYFGPGTRLTVT.

The genes are TRBV2 and TRBJ1-5, with a weak D call TRBD1 (6 bases). The CDR3 is 15 residues long. Germline V gene lookup returns CDR1 SNHLY and CDR2 FYNNEI. V was pared by 7 bases and J by 0 bases, with 13 bases between. CDR3 sequence: CASTSQGHSNQPQHF. CDR3 bases: TGTGCCAGCACCTCTCAGGGACATAGCAATCAGCCCCAGCATTTT. Full variable domain (missing parts from reference TRBV2 and TRBJ1-5): EPEVTQTPSHQVTQMGQEVILRCVPISNHLYFYWYRQILGQKVEFLVSFYNNEISEKSEIFDDQFSVERPDGSNFTLKIRSTKLEDSAMYFCASTSQGHSNQPQHFGDGTRLSIL.

The rearrangement joins TRBV9 to TRBJ1-2; TRBD1 agrees at 8 bases. Germline-derived CDR1 and CDR2 are SGDLS and YYNGEE. After removal of 2 bases from V and 5 bases from J, the junction contained 11 bases not matched to a gene. The length of the CDR3 is 16 residues. This CDR3 reads CASSVRPGQDAYGYTF. In nucleotides, the CDR3 is TGTGCCAGCAGCGTCAGACCGGGACAGGACGCGTATGGCTACACCTTC.

The chain couples TRBV5-1 to TRBJ2-5; 13 bases map to TRBD2. This CDR3 is 15 amino acids long. The V segment lost 4 bases and the J segment 3 bases; nucleotides outside the gene matches: 3. Germline V CDR1 and CDR2: SGHRS, YFSETQ. The DNA of the CDR3 is TGCGCCAGCAGCGCAGGACTAGCGGGAGAAGAGACCCAGTACTTC. Translated: CASSAGLAGEETQYF.

The chain carries TRBV27 and TRBJ1-2; 10 bases map to TRBD1. V gave up 5 bases and J gave up 8 bases; unmatched junction bases: 11. Germline V lookup: CDR1 MNHEY, CDR2 SMNVEV (reference sequence). This CDR3 region has 15 residues. In DNA form, the CDR3 reads TGTGCCAGCAGTCTGGACAGGGGGGGTGATAGAGGCTACACCTTC. Its translation: CASSLDRGGDRGYTF.

CDR3 bases: TGCGCCAGCAGCCAATCAACCGGGGAGCTCGGACAGCCCCAGCATTTT. Protein sequence: CASSQSTGELGQPQHF. The V and J genes are TRBV4-1 and TRBJ1-5, with D unclear. Germline assignment: CDR1 MGHRA and CDR2 YSYEKL. CDR3 length: 16 residues. Trimming took 2 bases from V and 7 from J, leaving 18 bases between them.

This clone came up a few times. The gene calls are TRBV5-6 and TRBJ1-1, with D possibly being TRBD1 (5 bases). This CDR3 is 15 amino acids long. Germline CDR1 reads SGHDT; CDR2 reads YYEEEE. The CDR3 bases are TGTGCTTATGATAAGGGGCGCGTTATGAACACTGAAGCTTTCTTT. Translated: CAYDKGRVMNTEAFF. Variable domain in full (rest from reference TRBV5-6 and TRBJ1-1): DAGVTQSPTHLIKTRGQQVTLRCSPKSGHDTVSWYQQALGQGPQFIFQYYEEEERQRGNFPDRFSGHQFPNYSSELNVNALLLGDSALYLCAYDKGRVMNTEAFFGQGTRLTVV.

CDR3 sequence: CASSIDTSGRAEQYF. The DNA for the CDR3 is TGTGCCAGTAGTATCGACACTAGCGGGAGGGCCGAGCAGTACTTC. V usage is TRBV19 and J usage is TRBJ2-7, with 13 bases aligning to TRBD2. V lost 3 bases to trimming and J lost 6 bases; unmatched junction nucleotides: 5. The CDR3 contains 15 residues. Germline V gene lookup returns CDR1 LNHDA and CDR2 SQIVND (reference sequence).

The chain joins TRBV19 to TRBJ2-4; 13 bases agree with TRBD2. The J segment lost 0 bases and the V segment lost 5 bases, leaving 13 bases of the junction unmatched. This CDR3 spans 20 amino acids. From germline, CDR1 is LNHDA and CDR2 SQIVND (reference sequence). The CDR3 protein is CASSAQTGGLAGIAKNIQYF. The CDR3 bases are TGTGCCAGTAGTGCCCAGACAGGGGGACTAGCGGGAATAGCCAAAAACATTCAGTACTTC.

The chain links TRBV7-9 to TRBJ1-1; D remains ambiguous. Germline CDR1 reads SEHNR; CDR2 reads FQNEAQ (reference sequence). The CDR3 covers 13 residues. V was cut by 5 bases and J by 6 bases, with 13 bases left in between. The CDR3 spells CASSLVRSAEAFF. The CDR3 DNA follows: TGTGCCAGCAGCCTGGTCCGGAGCGCTGAAGCTTTCTTT.

The genes are TRBV18 and TRBJ2-1, with D perhaps matching TRBD1 (5 bases). The V end lost 1 base, the J end lost 5 bases, and 12 bases lay between the germline ends. This CDR3 spans 15 amino acids. Germline-derived CDR1 and CDR2 are KGHSH and LQKENI. The CDR3 coding sequence is TGTGCCAGCTCACCACGCAGGGTAATCCACAATGAGCAGTTCTTC. This gives the protein CASSPRRVIHNEQFF.

V usage is TRBV5-6 and J usage is TRBJ2-5; no clear D. Germline V CDR1 and CDR2: SGHDT, YYEEEE. Between the trimmed V and J ends, which lost 6 bases and 2 bases, there was a span of 11 bases. This CDR3 has 13 amino acids. CDR3 region: CASTIWAQETQYF. CDR3 nucleotides: TGTGCCAGCACCATTTGGGCTCAAGAGACCCAGTACTTC.

The genes are TRBV10-3 and TRBJ2-7, with TRBD1 identical over 9 bases. The CDR3 contains 15 residues. With 7 bases clipped from V and 5 bases from J, the junction kept 12 bases outside the gene matches. Germline V gene sequence: CDR1 ENHRY, CDR2 SYGVKD. CDR3 coding DNA: TGTGCCATCACCGATCGGGACAGGGCGTCCCACGAGCAGTACTTC. This sequence encodes CAITDRDRASHEQYF.

This clone was seen once. The chain couples TRBV12-5 to TRBJ1-1; 7 bases fit TRBD1. Germline trimming cut 2 bases from V and 5 bases from J; bases unmatched to any gene: 11. The CDR3 runs 16 residues. Per germline, CDR1 LGHNT and CDR2 FRNRAP. The CDR3: CASGLPPTGVRTEAFF. DNA for the CDR3: TGTGCTAGTGGTTTGCCGCCAACAGGGGTGAGAACTGAAGCTTTCTTT. The variable domain in full, completed from reference TRBV12-5 and TRBJ1-1, reads DARVTQTPRHKVTEMGQEVTMRCQPILGHNTVFWYRQTMMQGLELLAYFRNRAPLDDSGMPKDRFSAEMPDATLATLKIQPSEPRDSAVYFCASGLPPTGVRTEAFFGQGTRLTVV.

This clone turned up a few times. The chain links TRBV18 to TRBJ2-2; 11 bases match TRBD2. CDR3 length: 16 amino acids. The germline V gene encodes CDR1 KGHSH and CDR2 LQKENI. J was trimmed by 7 bases and V by 2 bases; bases with no gene match: 6. The DNA of the CDR3 is TGTGCCAGCTCACCAATTAGCGGGGGGGCCGGCGGGGAGCTGTTTTTT. It translates to CASSPISGGAGGELFF.

This chain links TRBV29-1 with TRBJ1-2; D gene uncertain. The CDR3 is 11 residues long. Trimming removed 4 bases at V and 1 base at J, with 4 bases between. Germline V gives CDR1 SQVTM, CDR2 ANQGSEA. The CDR3 nucleotides read TGCAGCGTTGGCAGTAACTATGGCTACACCTTC. Translated: CSVGSNYGYTF.

This clone was observed a single time. The chain links TRBV11-2 to TRBJ1-1, with D unclear. Trimming removed 4 bases at V and 4 bases at J, with 10 bases between. The CDR3 sequence is 13 residues long. The germline V gene has CDR1 SGHAT and CDR2 FQNNGV. CDR3 sequence reads: CASSSEVVTEAFF. The CDR3 region has the DNA TGTGCCAGCAGCTCCGAGGTTGTCACTGAAGCTTTCTTT.

The chain employs TRBV9 and TRBJ2-2; 14 nucleotides align to TRBD2. Per germline, CDR1 SGDLS and CDR2 YYNGEE. Unmatched junction bases numbered 5, after V lost 4 bases and J lost 0 bases. The CDR3 spans 18 residues. Here the CDR3 DNA reads TGTGCCAGCAGCCCTCGGACTAGCGGGAGGCCGAACACCGGGGAGCTGTTTTTT. Protein: CASSPRTSGRPNTGELFF.

The chain employs TRBV19 and TRBJ1-3, with D tentatively TRBD1 (5 bases). The CDR3 is 13 amino acids. Germline assignment: CDR1 LNHDA and CDR2 SQIVND (reference sequence). Trimming shortened V by 6 bases and J by 3 bases, and 9 bases separated the two germline ends. CDR3 in amino acids: CASSQGLGNTIYF. In nucleotides, the CDR3 is TGTGCCAGTAGCCAGGGCCTTGGAAACACCATATATTTT.

The V call is TRBV12-3 or TRBV12-4, the J call TRBJ2-3; TRBD2 is a possible D gene (6 bases). The CDR3 runs 13 residues. V was clipped by 9 bases and J by 4 bases, with 14 bases between them. CDR3 nucleotides: TGTGCCAGTGAAGGGTGGGAGGCAGATACGCAGTATTTT. This encodes CASEGWEADTQYF.

The chain uses TRBV10-3 and TRBJ1-1; maybe TRBD1 (5 bases). The length of the CDR3 is 11 residues. Germline V gene sequence: CDR1 ENHRY, CDR2 SYGVKD. V lost 6 bases, J lost 8 bases, and 10 bases lay in between. CDR3 loop: CAIRGGSEAFF. CDR3 in DNA: TGTGCCATCAGGGGGGGGTCGGAAGCTTTCTTT.